The clone carrying this T cell receptor (beta chain) occurred many times. No antigen is known for it. Researchers turned away patients with other autoimmune diseases, uncontrolled infections, pregnancy or lactation. Diagnosis used clinical symptoms, serum thyroxine, TRAb, thyroid ultrasound and orbital computed tomography. An approximately 10 ml volume of fresh peripheral blood provided the PBMCs. TCR beta CDR3 amplification used RNA transcripts. The first-round RT-PCR employed HTBI primers together with the Qiagen OneStep RT-PCR kit. A multiplex PCR was then performed as the second round. In TCRdb, the multiplex PCR reads were re-called with MiXCR into one record per CDR3 protein. The top ten clones hold approximately 8.9% of a sample with 150,000 to 200,000 distinct CDR3 sequences, roughly 36% of them seen once. The record originates from a study of Graves' ophthalmopathy and Graves' hyperthyroidism.

Findings and caveats of the study: Separation of ophthalmopathy from stable hyperthyroidism was achieved by a 13-signature model, at approximately 90% sensitivity and around 81% specificity.

The CDR3 contains 16 residues. Trimming took 0 bases from V and 4 from J, leaving 15 bases between them. The chain recombines TRBV12-3 or TRBV12-4 with TRBJ1-1, with D maybe TRBD1 (5 bases). The sequenced sample consisted of peripheral blood. The sequence was collected from a man between 25 and 39 years old with Graves' ophthalmopathy. The CDR3 coding sequence is TGTGCCAGCAGTTTAGCGGGAGGGGCGGGTGTCACTGAAGCTTTCTTT. Protein: CASSLAGGAGVTEAFF.